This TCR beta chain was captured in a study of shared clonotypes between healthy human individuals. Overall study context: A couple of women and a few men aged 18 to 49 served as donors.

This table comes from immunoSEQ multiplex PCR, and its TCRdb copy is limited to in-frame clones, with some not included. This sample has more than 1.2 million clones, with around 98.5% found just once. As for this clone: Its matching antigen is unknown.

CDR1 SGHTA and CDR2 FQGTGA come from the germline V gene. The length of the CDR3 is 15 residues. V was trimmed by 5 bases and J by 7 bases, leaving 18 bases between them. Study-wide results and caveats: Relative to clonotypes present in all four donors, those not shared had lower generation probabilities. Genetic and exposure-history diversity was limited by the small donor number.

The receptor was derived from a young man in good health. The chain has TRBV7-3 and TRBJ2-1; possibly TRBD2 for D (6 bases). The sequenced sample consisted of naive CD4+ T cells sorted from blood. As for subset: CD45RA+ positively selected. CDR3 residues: CASSLSAGRVNEQFF. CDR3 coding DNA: TGTGCCAGCAGCCTCAGTGCGGGAAGGGTAAATGAGCAGTTCTTC.